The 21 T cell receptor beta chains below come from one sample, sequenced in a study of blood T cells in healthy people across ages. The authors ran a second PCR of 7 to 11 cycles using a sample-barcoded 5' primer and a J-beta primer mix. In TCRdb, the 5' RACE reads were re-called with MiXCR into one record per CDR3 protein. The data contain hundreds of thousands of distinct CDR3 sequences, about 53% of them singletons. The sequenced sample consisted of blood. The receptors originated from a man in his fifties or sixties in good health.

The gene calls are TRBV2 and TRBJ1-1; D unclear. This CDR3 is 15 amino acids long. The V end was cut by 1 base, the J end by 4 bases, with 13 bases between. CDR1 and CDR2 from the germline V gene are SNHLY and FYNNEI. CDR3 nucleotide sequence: TGTGCCAGCAGTGAAGTGCTTCGAGGGCGCACTGAAGCTTTCTTT. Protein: CASSEVLRGRTEAFF. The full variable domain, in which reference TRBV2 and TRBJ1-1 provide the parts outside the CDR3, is EPEVTQTPSHQVTQMGQEVILRCVPISNHLYFYWYRQILGQKVEFLVSFYNNEISEKSEIFDDQFSVERPDGSNFTLKIRSTKLEDSAMYFCASSEVLRGRTEAFFGQGTRLTVV.

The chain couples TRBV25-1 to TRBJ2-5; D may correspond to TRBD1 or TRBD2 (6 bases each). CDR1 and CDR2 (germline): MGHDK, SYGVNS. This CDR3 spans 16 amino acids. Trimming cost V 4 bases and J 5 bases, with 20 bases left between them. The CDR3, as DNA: TGTGCCAGCAGTGCGTTCCGCTGGGGGGCAGGGGAGACCCAGTACTTC. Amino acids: CASSAFRWGAGETQYF. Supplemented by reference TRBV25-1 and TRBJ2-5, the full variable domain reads EADIYQTPRYLVIGTGKKITLECSQTMGHDKMYWYQQDPGMELHLIHYSYGVNSTEKGDLSSESTVSRIRTEHFPLTLESARPSHTSQYLCASSAFRWGAGETQYFGPGTRLLVL.

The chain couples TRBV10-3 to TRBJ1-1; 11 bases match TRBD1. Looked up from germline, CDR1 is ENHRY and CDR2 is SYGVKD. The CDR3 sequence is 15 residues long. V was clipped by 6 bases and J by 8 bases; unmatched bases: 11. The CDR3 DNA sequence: TGTGCCATCAGCGGTTATGGACAGGGGGCCGTCGAAGCTTTCTTT. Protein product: CAISGYGQGAVEAFF.

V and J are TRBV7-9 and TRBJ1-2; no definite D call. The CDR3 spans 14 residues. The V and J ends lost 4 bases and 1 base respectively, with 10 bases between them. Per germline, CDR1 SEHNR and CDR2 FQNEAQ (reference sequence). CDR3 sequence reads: CASSSSLLNYGYTF. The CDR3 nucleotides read TGTGCCAGCAGCTCAAGTCTTCTTAACTATGGCTACACCTTC.

The CDR3 spells CASSLSGGISYEQFF. In nucleotides, the CDR3 is TGTGCCAGCAGCTTGTCTGGTGGGATATCTTATGAGCAGTTCTTC. The chain joins TRBV7-2 to TRBJ2-1; the D is unclear. The germline V gene has CDR1 SGHTA and CDR2 FQGNSA. The CDR3 spans 15 residues. Trimming removed 3 bases from V and 8 bases from J, with 17 bases in between.

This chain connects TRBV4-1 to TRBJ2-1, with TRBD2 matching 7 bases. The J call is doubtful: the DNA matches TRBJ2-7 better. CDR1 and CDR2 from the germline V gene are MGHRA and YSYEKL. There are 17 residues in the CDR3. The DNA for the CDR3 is TGCGCCAGCAGCCAAGGTTCCCGGGGGGAGGTATACAATGAGCAGTACTTC. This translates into CASSQGSRGEVYNEQYF.

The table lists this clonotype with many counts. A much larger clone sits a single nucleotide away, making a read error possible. CDR3 residues: CASSGSRGGNEQYF. The CDR3 DNA reads TGTGCCAGCAGCGGATCCCGGGGTGGGAATGAGCAGTACTTC. V gene TRBV7-9 combines with J gene TRBJ2-5; D is possibly TRBD2 (5 bases). The length of the CDR3 is 14 residues. Germline V lookup: CDR1 SEHNR, CDR2 FQNEAQ (reference sequence). V lost 5 bases, J lost 11 bases, and 21 bases lay in between.

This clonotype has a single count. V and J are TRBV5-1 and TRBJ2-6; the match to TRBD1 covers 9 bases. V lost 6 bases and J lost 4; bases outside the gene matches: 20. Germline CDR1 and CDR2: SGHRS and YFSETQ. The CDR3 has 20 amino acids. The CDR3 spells CASTRRASGQGVSGANVLTF. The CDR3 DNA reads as TGCGCCAGCACCCGGAGAGCCTCGGGACAGGGAGTTTCGGGGGCCAACGTCCTGACTTTC.

The DNA of the CDR3 is TGCAGTGCTAGAGACAGGTGGTCCTACGAGCAGTACTTC. Protein: CSARDRWSYEQYF. V is TRBV20-1 and J is TRBJ2-7; D not resolved. The CDR3 loop spans 13 amino acids. V was shortened by 0 bases and J by 1 base, with 7 bases between the two germline ends. Germline assignment: CDR1 DFQATT and CDR2 SNEGSKA (reference sequence).

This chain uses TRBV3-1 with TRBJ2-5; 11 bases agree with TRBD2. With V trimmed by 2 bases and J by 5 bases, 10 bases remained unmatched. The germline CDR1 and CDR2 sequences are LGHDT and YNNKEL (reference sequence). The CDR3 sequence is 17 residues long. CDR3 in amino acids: CASSQRLAGYPGETQYF. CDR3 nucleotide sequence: TGTGCCAGCAGCCAACGACTAGCGGGGTATCCGGGGGAGACCCAGTACTTC.

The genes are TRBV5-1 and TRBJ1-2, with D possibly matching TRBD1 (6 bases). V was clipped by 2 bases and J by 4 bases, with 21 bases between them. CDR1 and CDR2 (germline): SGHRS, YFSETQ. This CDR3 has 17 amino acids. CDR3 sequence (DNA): TGCGCCAGCAGCTTTACCCCGGACAGACCCGCTAGCTATGGCTACACCTTC. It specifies CASSFTPDRPASYGYTF.

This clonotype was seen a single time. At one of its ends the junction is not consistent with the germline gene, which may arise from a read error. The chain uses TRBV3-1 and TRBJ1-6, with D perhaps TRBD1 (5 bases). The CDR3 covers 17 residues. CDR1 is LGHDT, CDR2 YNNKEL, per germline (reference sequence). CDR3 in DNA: TGTGCCAGCAGACAAGCGGGGGGGGGTCAATATAATTCACCCCTCCACTTT. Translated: CASRQAGGGQYNSPLHF.

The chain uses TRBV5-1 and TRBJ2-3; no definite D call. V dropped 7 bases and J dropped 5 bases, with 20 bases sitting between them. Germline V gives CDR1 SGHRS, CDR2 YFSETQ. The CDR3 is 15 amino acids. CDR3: CASAPVPSAQDTQYF. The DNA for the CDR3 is TGCGCCAGCGCGCCGGTTCCCTCCGCACAAGATACGCAGTATTTT.

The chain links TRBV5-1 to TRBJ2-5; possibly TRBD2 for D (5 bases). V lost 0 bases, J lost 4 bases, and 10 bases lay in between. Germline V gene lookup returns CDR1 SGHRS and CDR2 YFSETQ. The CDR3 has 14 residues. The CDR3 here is CASSLDPGSETQYF. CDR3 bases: TGCGCCAGCAGCTTGGACCCGGGATCAGAGACCCAGTACTTC.

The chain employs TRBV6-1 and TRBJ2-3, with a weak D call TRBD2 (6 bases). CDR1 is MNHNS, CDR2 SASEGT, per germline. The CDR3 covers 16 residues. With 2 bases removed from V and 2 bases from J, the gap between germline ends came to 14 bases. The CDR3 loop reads CASSESGLSFTDTQYF. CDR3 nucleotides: TGTGCCAGCAGTGAATCGGGACTTTCATTCACAGATACGCAGTATTTT.

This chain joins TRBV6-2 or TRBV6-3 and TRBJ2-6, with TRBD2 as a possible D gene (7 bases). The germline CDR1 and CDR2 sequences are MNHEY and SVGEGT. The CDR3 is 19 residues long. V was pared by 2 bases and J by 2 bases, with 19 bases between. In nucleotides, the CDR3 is TGTGCCAGCAGTTACGCCCCGAGGGCGGGGGCGCCTGGGGCCAACGTCCTGACTTTC. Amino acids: CASSYAPRAGAPGANVLTF.

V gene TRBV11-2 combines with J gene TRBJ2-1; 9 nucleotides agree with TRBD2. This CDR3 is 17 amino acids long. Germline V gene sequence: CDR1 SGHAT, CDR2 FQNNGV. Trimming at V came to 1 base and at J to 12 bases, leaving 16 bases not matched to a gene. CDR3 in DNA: TGTGCCAGCAGCTTAGTCCCTAGCGGGGCCATTAATTCTCGGCAGTTCTTC. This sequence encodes CASSLVPSGAINSRQFF. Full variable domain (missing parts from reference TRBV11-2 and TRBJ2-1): EAGVAQSPRYKIIEKRQSVAFWCNPISGHATLYWYQQILGQGPKLLIQFQNNGVVDDSQLPKDRFSAERLKGVDSTLKIQPAKLEDSAVYLCASSLVPSGAINSRQFFGPGTRLTVL.

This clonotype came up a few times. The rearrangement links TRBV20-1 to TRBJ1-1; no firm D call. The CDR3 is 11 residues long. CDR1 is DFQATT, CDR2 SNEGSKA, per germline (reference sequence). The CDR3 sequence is CNYLGNTEAFF. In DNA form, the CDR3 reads TGCAACTACTTGGGGAACACTGAAGCTTTCTTT.

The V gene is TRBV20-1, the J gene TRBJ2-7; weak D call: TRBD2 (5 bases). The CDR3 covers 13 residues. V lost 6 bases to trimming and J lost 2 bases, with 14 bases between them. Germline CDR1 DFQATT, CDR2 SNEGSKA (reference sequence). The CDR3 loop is CSAAGLGTYEQYF. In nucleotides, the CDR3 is TGCAGTGCCGCAGGACTTGGGACCTACGAGCAGTACTTC.

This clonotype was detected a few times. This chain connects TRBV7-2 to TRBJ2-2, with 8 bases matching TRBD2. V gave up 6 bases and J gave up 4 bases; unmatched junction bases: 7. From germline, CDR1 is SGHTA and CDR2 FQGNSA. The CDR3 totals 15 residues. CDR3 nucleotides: TGTGCCAGCAGTCCCCGGGGGGGCCTCACCGGGGAGCTGTTTTTT. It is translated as CASSPRGGLTGELFF.

As DNA, the CDR3 is TGTGCCAGCAGCTCAACCGGACGATACGAGACCCAGTACTTC. It is translated as CASSSTGRYETQYF. The chain combines TRBV3-1 with TRBJ2-5; D remains unclear. The germline V gene has CDR1 LGHDT and CDR2 YNNKEL (reference sequence). This CDR3 contains 14 residues. V lost 5 bases and J lost 5, with 15 bases in between.